This T cell receptor (beta chain) stems from a study of CD8 T cells in ankylosing spondylitis. Study observations and caveats: Seemingly characteristic of ankylosing spondylitis blood was a TCR beta motif consisting of eight highly homologous variants. Certain motif variants had earlier been reported in reactive arthritis synovial fluid and blood.

TCRdb analysed the 5' RACE reads with MiXCR anew, one entry per CDR3 protein. The profile shows about 340,000 distinct CDR3 sequences, 6.5% to 10% of them singletons. This clonotype was counted ten times or more. Its antigen remains unidentified. V was shortened by 6 bases and J by 4 bases, with 4 bases between the two germline ends. CDR3 length: 11 residues. CDR1 SNHLY and CDR2 FYNNEI come from the germline V gene. The receptor comes from a male donor with ankylosing spondylitis. The sample taken for sequencing was blood, either unsorted or a sorted T cell fraction (not recorded which). The chain recombines TRBV2 with TRBJ2-1; no clear D. The CDR3 DNA reads as TGTGCCAGCAGCGGTTACAATGAGCAGTTCTTC. Its translation: CASSGYNEQFF.